The entry that follows covers one T cell receptor beta chain sequence. Its antigen is unidentified. These data originate in a study of vaccination and CD4 T cells after COVID-19. Regarding treatment: approximately nine-day PBMC culture with coronavirus spike peptide pools or control peptides (ViraFEST assay). Once obtained from cultured CD4+ T cells, the DNA was sequenced using the Oncomine TCR Beta short-read assay. MiXCR, applied by TCRdb to the PCR reads, yields one record per CDR3 protein. Among roughly 14,000 distinct CDR3 sequences listed, around 50% were seen once. The CDR3 is 15 amino acids. Germline V CDR1 and CDR2: MNHEY, SVGAGI. V dropped 4 bases and J dropped 4 bases, with 13 bases sitting between them.

The TCR sequence derives from a human donor with COVID-19. This sample comprised cultured CD4+ T cells from blood, obtained after SARS-CoV-2 vaccination. This chain joins TRBV6-5 and TRBJ1-4, with D possibly matching TRBD1 (5 bases). CDR3: CASSFGRRGNEKLFF. The CDR3 bases are TGTGCCAGCAGTTTCGGCCGGAGGGGTAATGAAAAACTGTTTTTT.